This T cell receptor (beta chain) was obtained from a study of cytomegalovirus exposure and HLA in healthy donors. CDR1 SGHTA and CDR2 FQGNSA come from the germline V gene. The CDR3 is made up of 16 amino acids. V lost 5 bases, J lost 2 bases, and 10 bases stayed unmatched. This PCR relied on a set of 60 Vbeta primers and 13 Jbeta primers. The method was immunoSEQ multiplex PCR; TCRdb's version includes in-frame clones alone and lacks a portion of them. The sample has under 130,000 clones, around 85% seen once. A note on this clone: Its target is unknown.

Findings and limits, study-wide: Immune exposure data for these donors was limited to CMV serostatus. Fewer N-insertions (relative to the roughly 730-donor mean) were reportedly seen in an Asian-associated ancestry cluster in a later analysis.

The chain combines TRBV7-2 with TRBJ2-5; 8 nucleotides align to TRBD1. The sample comprised PBMCs. This TCR came from a man in his thirties or forties in good health and CMV-seropositive. This CDR3 is CASSERTGSLQETQYF. The CDR3 nucleotides are TGTGCCAGCAGCGAACGGACAGGGTCCCTACAAGAGACCCAGTACTTC.